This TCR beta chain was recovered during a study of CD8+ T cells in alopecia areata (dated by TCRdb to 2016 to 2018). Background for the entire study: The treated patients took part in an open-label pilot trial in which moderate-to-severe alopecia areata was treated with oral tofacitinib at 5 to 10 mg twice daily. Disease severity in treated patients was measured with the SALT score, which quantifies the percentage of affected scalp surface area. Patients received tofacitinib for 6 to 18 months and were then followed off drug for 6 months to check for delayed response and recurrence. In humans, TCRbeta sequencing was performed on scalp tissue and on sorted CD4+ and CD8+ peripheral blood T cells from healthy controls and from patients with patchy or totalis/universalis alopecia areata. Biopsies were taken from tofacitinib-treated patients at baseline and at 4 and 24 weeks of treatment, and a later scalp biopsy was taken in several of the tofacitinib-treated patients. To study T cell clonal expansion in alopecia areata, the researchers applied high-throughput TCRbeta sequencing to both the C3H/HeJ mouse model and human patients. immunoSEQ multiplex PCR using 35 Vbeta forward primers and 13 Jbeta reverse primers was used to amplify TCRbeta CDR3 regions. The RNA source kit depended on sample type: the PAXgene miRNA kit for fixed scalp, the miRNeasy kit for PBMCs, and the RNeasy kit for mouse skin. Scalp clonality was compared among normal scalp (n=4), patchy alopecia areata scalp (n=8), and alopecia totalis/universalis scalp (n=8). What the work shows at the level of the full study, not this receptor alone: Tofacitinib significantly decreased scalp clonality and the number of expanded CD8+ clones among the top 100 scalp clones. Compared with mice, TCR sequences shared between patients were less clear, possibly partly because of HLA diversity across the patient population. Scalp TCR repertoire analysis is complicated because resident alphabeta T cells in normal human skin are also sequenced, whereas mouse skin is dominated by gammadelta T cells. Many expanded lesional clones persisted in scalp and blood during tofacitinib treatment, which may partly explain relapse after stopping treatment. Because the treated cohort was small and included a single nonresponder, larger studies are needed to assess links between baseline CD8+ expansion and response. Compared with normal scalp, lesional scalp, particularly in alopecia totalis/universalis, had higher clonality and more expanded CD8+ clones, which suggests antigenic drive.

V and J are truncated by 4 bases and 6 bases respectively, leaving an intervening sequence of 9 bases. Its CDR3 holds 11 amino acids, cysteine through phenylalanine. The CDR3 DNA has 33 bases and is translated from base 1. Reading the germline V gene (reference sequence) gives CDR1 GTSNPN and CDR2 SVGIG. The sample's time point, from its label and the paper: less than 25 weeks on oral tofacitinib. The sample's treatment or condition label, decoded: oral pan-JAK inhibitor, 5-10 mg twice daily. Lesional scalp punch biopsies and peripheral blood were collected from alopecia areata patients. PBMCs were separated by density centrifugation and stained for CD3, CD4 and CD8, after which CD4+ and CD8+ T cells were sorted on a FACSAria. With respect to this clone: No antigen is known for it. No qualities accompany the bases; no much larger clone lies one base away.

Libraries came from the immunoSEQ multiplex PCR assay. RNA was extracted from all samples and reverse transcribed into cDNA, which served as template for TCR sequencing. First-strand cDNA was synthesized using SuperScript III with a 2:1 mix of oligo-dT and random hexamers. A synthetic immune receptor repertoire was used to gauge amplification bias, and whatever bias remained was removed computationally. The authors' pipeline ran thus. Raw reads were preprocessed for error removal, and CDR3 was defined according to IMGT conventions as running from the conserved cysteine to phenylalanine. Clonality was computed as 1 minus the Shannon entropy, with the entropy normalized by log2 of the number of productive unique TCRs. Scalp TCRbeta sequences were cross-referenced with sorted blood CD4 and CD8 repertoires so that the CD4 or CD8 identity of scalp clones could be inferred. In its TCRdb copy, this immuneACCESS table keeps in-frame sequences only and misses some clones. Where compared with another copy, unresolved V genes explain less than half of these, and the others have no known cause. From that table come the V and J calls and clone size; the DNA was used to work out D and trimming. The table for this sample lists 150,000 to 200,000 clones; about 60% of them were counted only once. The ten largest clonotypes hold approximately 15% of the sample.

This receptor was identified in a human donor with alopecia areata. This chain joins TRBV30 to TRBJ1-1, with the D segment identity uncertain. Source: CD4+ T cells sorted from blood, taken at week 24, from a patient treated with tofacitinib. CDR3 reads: CAWTRGAEAFF. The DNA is TGTGCCTGGACACGGGGAGCTGAAGCTTTCTTT.